The next 9 T cell receptor beta chains were all read from a single sample in a study of CD8+ T cells in alopecia areata. RNA was isolated and reverse transcribed to cDNA, the sequencing template. TCRdb's table, derived via immunoSEQ multiplex PCR, lists solely in-frame clones and lacks some. The data show about 250,000 clones, 67% seen once. The sample in question was CD4+ T cells sorted from blood, obtained at week 0. The receptors originated from a human donor with alopecia areata.

The V gene is TRBV5-6, the J gene TRBJ1-3; TRBD1 is a possible D gene (5 bases). Trimming took 0 bases from V and 0 from J, leaving 10 bases between them. The CDR3 has 16 residues. Germline V CDR1 and CDR2: SGHDT, YYEEEE. The CDR3 is CASSLGDRFSGNTIYF. Written as DNA, the CDR3 is TGTGCCAGCAGCTTGGGGGACCGCTTCTCTGGAAACACCATATATTTT.

The rearrangement uses TRBV30 and TRBJ2-7, with TRBD1 as a possible D gene (5 bases). The CDR3 extends over 11 amino acids. Germline lookup yields CDR1 GTSNPN and CDR2 SVGIG (reference sequence). The V gene lost 5 bases and the J gene lost 4 bases, with 9 bases spanning the gap. CDR3 region: CAWQRGYEQYF. The CDR3 DNA is TGTGCCTGGCAAAGGGGTTACGAGCAGTACTTC.

This clone was counted a single time. The chain combines TRBV29-1 with TRBJ1-2; TRBD1 matches at 10 bases. CDR3 length equals 14 residues. Germline CDR1 is SQVTM and CDR2 is ANQGSEA. The V gene end was trimmed by 3 bases and the J gene end by 7 bases; junction bases not matched to a gene: 8. The CDR3 DNA is TGCAGCGTTGAGATGGACAGGGGGATAGGTGGCTACACCTTC. This gives the protein CSVEMDRGIGGYTF.

The chain couples TRBV29-1 to TRBJ2-7; D unresolved. Germline CDR1 is SQVTM and CDR2 is ANQGSEA. V was cut by 4 bases and J by 0 bases, with 7 bases left in between. This CDR3 is 12 amino acids long. The CDR3 DNA reads TGCAGCGTTGTGCACAGCTCCTACGAGCAGTACTTC. As protein: CSVVHSSYEQYF.

The J gene is TRBJ2-5, the V gene TRBV5-6, with 8 bases fitting TRBD1. V lost 0 bases to trimming and J lost 5 bases; unmatched junction nucleotides: 3. The CDR3 spans 14 residues. Looked up from germline, CDR1 is SGHDT and CDR2 is YYEEEE. The CDR3 DNA reads TGTGCCAGCAGCTTGGGGACAGGGCAGGAGACCCAGTACTTC. Translation: CASSLGTGQETQYF.

The V and J genes are TRBV29-1 and TRBJ2-7, with 7 nucleotides matching TRBD1. Germline V gene lookup returns CDR1 SQVTM and CDR2 ANQGSEA. The CDR3 spans 11 residues. V dropped 7 bases and J dropped 4; count of bases not matched to a gene: 4. For the CDR3, the DNA is TGCAGCGCCTCGACAGGGTACGAGCAGTACTTC. Residues: CSASTGYEQYF.

The chain combines TRBV30 with TRBJ1-6; D possibly corresponds to TRBD1 (5 bases). The CDR3 has 14 residues. CDR1 GTSNPN and CDR2 SVGIG come from the germline V gene (reference sequence). Deletions cut 0 bases from V and 6 bases from J, with 9 bases between. The CDR3 loop reads CAWSVRGVNSPLHF. The CDR3 region has the DNA TGTGCCTGGAGTGTACGGGGGGTTAATTCACCCCTCCACTTT.

The chain carries TRBV18 and TRBJ2-7; D unclear. Germline V gene lookup returns CDR1 KGHSH and CDR2 LQKENI. The CDR3 covers 11 residues. V was clipped by 6 bases and J by 6 bases, with 9 bases between them. In DNA, the CDR3 is TGTGCCAGCTCGCCGTCGTGCGAGCAGTACTTC. Protein sequence: CASSPSCEQYF. Full variable domain (rest looked up from reference TRBV18 and TRBJ2-7): NAGVMQNPRHLVRRRGQEARLRCSPMKGHSHVYWYRQLPEEGLKFMVYLQKENIIDESGMPKERFSAEFPKEGPSILRIQQVVRGDSAAYFCASSPSCEQYFGPGTRLTVT.

This chain connects TRBV30 to TRBJ1-2, with D maybe TRBD1 (5 bases). Germline values: CDR1 GTSNPN, CDR2 SVGIG (reference sequence). V was trimmed by 0 bases and J by 4 bases, leaving 12 bases between them. CDR3 length equals 14 residues. CDR3 sequence: CAWSVQGGAYGYTF. The CDR3 coding sequence is TGTGCCTGGAGTGTACAAGGAGGGGCCTATGGCTACACCTTC.